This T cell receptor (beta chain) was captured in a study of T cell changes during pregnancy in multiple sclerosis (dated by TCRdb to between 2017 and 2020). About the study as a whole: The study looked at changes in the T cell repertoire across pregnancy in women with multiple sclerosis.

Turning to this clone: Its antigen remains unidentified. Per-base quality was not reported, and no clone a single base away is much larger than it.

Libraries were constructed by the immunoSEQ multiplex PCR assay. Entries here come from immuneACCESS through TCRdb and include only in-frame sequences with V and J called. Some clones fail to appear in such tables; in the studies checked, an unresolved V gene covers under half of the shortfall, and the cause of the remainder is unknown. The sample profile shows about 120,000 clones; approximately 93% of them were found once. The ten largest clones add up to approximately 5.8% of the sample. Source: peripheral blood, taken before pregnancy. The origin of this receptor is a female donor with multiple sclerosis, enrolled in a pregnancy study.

In nucleotides, the sequence is TGCGCCAGCAGCTTGGGTAGATTGCCTGGAGAGACCCAGTACTTC. Translated, it reads CASSLGRLPGETQYF. The chain employs TRBV5-1 and TRBJ2-5; no D gene call is confident. A distance of 13 bases separates the germline ends of V and J, which lose 0 bases and 4 bases respectively. CDR1 and CDR2 were assigned from the germline V gene as SGHRS and YFSETQ. Inclusive of the bounding cysteine and phenylalanine, the CDR3 is 15 residues long. Just CDR3 DNA is preserved here, 45 bases in frame from base 1.